This T cell receptor (beta chain) was documented in a study of response to subunit inactivated influenza vaccine. Study-wide results and caveats: Each seasonal influenza vaccination recruits few new T cells, the authors suggested.

Via MiXCR, TCRdb re-called the RT-PCR reads, giving one row per CDR3 protein. The sample has approximately 480,000 distinct CDR3 sequences; approximately 11% are singletons. Trimming removed 3 bases at V and 6 bases at J, with 7 bases between. The CDR3 contains 11 residues. The germline V gene encodes CDR1 DFQATT and CDR2 SNEGSKA (reference sequence). For this clonotype: The antigen is undetermined.

The specimen comprised PBMCs from blood, sampled about 40 days after vaccination. The rearrangement joins TRBV20-1 to TRBJ2-3; D is unclear. The clonotype was recovered from a man in his forties or fifties who received an inactivated influenza vaccine. The CDR3 loop reads CSASPTDTQYF. CDR3 sequence (DNA): TGCAGTGCTAGTCCAACCGATACGCAGTATTTT.